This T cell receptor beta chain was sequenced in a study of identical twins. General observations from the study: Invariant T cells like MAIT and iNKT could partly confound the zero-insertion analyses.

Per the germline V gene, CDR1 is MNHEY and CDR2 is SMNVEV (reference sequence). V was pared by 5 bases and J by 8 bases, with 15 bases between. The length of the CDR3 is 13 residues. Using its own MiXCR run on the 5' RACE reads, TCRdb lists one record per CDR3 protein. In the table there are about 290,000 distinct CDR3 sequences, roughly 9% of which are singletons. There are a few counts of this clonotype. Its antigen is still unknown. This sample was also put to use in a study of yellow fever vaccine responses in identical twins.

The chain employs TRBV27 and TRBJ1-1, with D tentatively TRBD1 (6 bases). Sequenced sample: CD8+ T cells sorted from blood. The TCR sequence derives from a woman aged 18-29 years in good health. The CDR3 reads CASSRGTSREAFF. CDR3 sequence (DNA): TGTGCCAGCAGTCGTGGGACATCGAGGGAAGCTTTCTTT.